These 3 T cell receptor beta chains share one sample of origin, sequenced in a study of human T cells and chemical hapten exposure. The time point is: pre-sensitization, week 0. The treatment is: therapeutic diphenylcyclopropenone sensitization with weekly scalp DPC. TCRdb re-called the RACE reads with MiXCR, one entry per CDR3 protein. The sample yields some 360,000 distinct CDR3 sequences, more than 4.5% seen once. The sequencing here drew on whole blood, taken in connection with sensitization to the hapten diphenylcyclopropenone (DPC). The receptors were sampled from a woman in her forties or fifties with alopecia areata. Some clones in this sample may be carry-over from other donors' samples.

This clonotype was recorded at least ten times. The gene calls are TRBV10-3 and TRBJ2-1, with D unresolved. Germline values: CDR1 ENHRY, CDR2 SYGVKD. The ends were cut back, 2 bases at V and 1 base at J, with 6 bases in the middle. This CDR3 has 14 residues. The CDR3 bases are TGTGCCATCAGTGAGACAGAATCCTACAATGAGCAGTTCTTC. As protein: CAISETESYNEQFF.

The chain combines TRBV10-3 with TRBJ2-3; no firm D call. The V and J ends lost 3 bases and 1 base respectively, with 5 bases between them. Germline CDR1 reads ENHRY; CDR2 reads SYGVKD. The CDR3 totals 13 residues. The DNA for the CDR3 is TGTGCCATCAGTGACCAGGGCACAGATACGCAGTATTTT. Residues: CAISDQGTDTQYF.

There are a few counts of this clonotype. This chain joins TRBV5-1 and TRBJ2-3; TRBD2 agrees at 8 bases. The germline gives CDR1 SGHRS, CDR2 YFSETQ. This CDR3 has 14 residues. Trimming took 1 base from V and 6 from J; bases not matched to a gene: 4. The CDR3 bases are TGCGCCAGCAGCTTGATTAGCGGGGTTGATACGCAGTATTTT. Its translation: CASSLISGVDTQYF. Filled out from reference TRBV5-1 and TRBJ2-3, the complete variable domain reads KAGVTQTPRYLIKTRGQQVTLSCSPISGHRSVSWYQQTPGQGLQFLFEYFSETQRNKGNFPGRFSGRQFSNSRSEMNVSTLELGDSALYLCASSLISGVDTQYFGPGTRLTVL.